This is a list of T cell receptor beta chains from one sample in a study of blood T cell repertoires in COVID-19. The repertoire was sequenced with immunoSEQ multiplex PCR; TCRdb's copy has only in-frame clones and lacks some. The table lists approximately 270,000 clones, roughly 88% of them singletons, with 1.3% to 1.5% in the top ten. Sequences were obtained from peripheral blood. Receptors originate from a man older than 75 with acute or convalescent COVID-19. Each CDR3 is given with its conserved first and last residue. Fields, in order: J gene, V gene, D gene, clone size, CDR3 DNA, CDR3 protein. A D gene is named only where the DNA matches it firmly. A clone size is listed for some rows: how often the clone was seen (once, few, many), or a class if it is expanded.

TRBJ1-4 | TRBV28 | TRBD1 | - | TGTGCCAGCAGTGGGACAGGGGTTAGTCTTAATGAAAAACTGTTTTTT | CASSGTGVSLNEKLFF
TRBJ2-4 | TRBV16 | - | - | TGTGCCAGCAGCCAAAAACCTACAGGGATAGCCAAAAACATTCAGTACTTC | CASSQKPTGIAKNIQYF
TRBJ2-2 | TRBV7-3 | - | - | TGTGCCAGCAGCTTAGAGGCGGGCGGCGCCGGGGAGCTGTTTTTT | CASSLEAGGAGELFF
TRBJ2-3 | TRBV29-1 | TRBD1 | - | TGCAGCGGCAACAGGGGGTCTAGCACAGATACGCAGTATTTT | CSGNRGSSTDTQYF
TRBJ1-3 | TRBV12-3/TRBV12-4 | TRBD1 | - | TGTGCCAGCAGTTTCTCAGGGGGAGGCACCATATATTTT | CASSFSGGGTIYF
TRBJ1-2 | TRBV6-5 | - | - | TGTGCCAGCAGCCGTGGAGAATATGGCTACACCTTC | CASSRGEYGYTF
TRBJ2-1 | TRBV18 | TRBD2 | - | TGTGCCAGCTCACCACCGGCCATAGCGGGAGGACACAATGAGCAGTTCTTC | CASSPPAIAGGHNEQFF
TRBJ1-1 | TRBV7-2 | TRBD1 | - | TGTGCCAGCAGCCTAGTTCAGGGGGCCACTGAAGCTTTCTTT | CASSLVQGATEAFF
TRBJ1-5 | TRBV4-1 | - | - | TGCGCCAGCAGCCGATATCCGGACATAAGCAATCAGCCCCAGCATTTT | CASSRYPDISNQPQHF
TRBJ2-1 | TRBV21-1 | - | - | TGTGCCAGTACTAGCGGGGTGTACAATGAGCAGTTCTTC | CASTSGVYNEQFF
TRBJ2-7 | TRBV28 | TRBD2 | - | TGTGCCAGCAGGCAAAGGACCTCCGGGACTAGCTACGAGCAGTACTTC | CASRQRTSGTSYEQYF
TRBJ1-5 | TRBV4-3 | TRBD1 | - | TGCGCCAGCAGCCAAGAAACAGGGGTTTATCAGCCCCAGCATTTT | CASSQETGVYQPQHF
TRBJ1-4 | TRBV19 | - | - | TGTGCCAGTAGCCGCAGGACTGCCTCTAATGAAAAACTGTTTTTT | CASSRRTASNEKLFF
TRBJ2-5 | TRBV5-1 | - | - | TGCGCCAGCAGCTTGGAAACCAGCGGGGAGACCCAGTACTTC | CASSLETSGETQYF
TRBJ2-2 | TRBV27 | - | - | TGTGCCAGCAGACTAGGGAAATCGGCCACCGGGGAGCTGTTTTTT | CASRLGKSATGELFF
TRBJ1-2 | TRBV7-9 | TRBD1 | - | TGTGCCAGCAGCTTAGGGGACAGACCCTATGGCTACACCTTC | CASSLGDRPYGYTF
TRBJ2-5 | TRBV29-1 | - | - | TGCAGCGTCAAACCGAACGGGGAGACCCAGTACTTC | CSVKPNGETQYF
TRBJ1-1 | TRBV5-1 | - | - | TGCGCCAGCAGCTTTGACATAAGGAACACTGAAGCTTTCTTT | CASSFDIRNTEAFF
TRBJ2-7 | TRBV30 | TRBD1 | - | TGTGCCTGGAGCCCCGACAGGGGCCAACACTACTACGAGCAGTACTTC | CAWSPDRGQHYYEQYF
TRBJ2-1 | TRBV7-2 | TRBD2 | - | TGTGCCAGCAGCAAGGGACTAGCGGGGGGGCCTAACAATGAGCAGTTCTTC | CASSKGLAGGPNNEQFF
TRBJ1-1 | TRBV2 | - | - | TGTGCCAGCAAGCTCTATTCGAACACTGAAGCTTTCTTT | CASKLYSNTEAFF
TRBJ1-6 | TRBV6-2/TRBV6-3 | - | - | TGTGCCAGCAGTTACGGGCCTCTCGGACCCCTCCACTTT | CASSYGPLGPLHF
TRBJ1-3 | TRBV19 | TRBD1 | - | TGTGCCAGTAGTTTACAGGGGCGTGGAAACACCATATATTTT | CASSLQGRGNTIYF
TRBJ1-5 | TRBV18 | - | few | TGTGCCAGCTCACCAAGTAACCCGCGGGGCAATCAGCCCCAGCATTTT | CASSPSNPRGNQPQHF
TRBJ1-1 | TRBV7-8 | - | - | TGTGCCAGCAGCTCCCCTCCTCCCACTGAAGCTTTCTTT | CASSSPPPTEAFF
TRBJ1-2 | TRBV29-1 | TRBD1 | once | TGCAGCGGGATGGACAGGGCGGACTATGGCTACACCTTC | CSGMDRADYGYTF
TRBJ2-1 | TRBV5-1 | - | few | TGCGCCAGCAGCTTGGCCATGGGGGCTAATGAGCAGTTCTTC | CASSLAMGANEQFF
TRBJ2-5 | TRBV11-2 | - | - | TGTGCCAGCAGGCGGGACAGCCAAGAGACCCAGTACTTC | CASRRDSQETQYF
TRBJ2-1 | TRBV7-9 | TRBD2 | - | TGTGCCAGCAGCCCGAGAACTAGCGGGATGAGCTCCTACAATGAGCAGTTCTTC | CASSPRTSGMSSYNEQFF
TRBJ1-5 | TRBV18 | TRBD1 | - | TGTGCCAGCTCCCAGGGACAGCTTAATCAGCCCCAGCATTTT | CASSQGQLNQPQHF
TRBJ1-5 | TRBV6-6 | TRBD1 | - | TGTGCCAGCAGTTCCCAGGGGGCAGGGGGCAATCAGCCCCAGCATTTT | CASSSQGAGGNQPQHF
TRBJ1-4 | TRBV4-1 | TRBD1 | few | TGCGCCAGCAGCCCCCGACAGGGTGGAAGGACTAATGAAAAACTGTTTTTT | CASSPRQGGRTNEKLFF
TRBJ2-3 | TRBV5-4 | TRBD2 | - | TGTGCCAGCAGCTTATGGACTAGCGGGGGGGCCGGTACGCAGTATTTT | CASSLWTSGGAGTQYF
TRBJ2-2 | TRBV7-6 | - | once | TGTGCCAGCAGCCCACATCGGGGTCGGGAGAACACCGGGGAGCTGTTTTTT | CASSPHRGRENTGELFF
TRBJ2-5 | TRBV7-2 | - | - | TGTGCCAGCAGCATCAGGGTACGGGAGACCCAGTACTTC | CASSIRVRETQYF
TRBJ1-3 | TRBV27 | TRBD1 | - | TGTGCCAGCAGCAGGACAGGTACTGGAAACACCATATATTTT | CASSRTGTGNTIYF
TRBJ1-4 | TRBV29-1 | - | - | TGCAGCGCCACATCCCGGGACACGATCGCAACTAATGAAAAACTGTTTTTT | CSATSRDTIATNEKLFF
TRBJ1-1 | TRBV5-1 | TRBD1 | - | TGCGCCAGCAGCCCCGGGGACAGGGGTTTCACTGAAGCTTTCTTT | CASSPGDRGFTEAFF
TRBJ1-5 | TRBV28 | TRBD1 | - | TGTGCCAGCAGTCTTGACAGGGGGCTAAAAAGCAATCAGCCCCAGCATTTT | CASSLDRGLKSNQPQHF
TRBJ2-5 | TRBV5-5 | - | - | TGTGCCAGCAGCTTGAATAGCTATATCCAAGAGACCCAGTACTTC | CASSLNSYIQETQYF
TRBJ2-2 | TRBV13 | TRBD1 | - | TGTGCCAGCAGCTTAAAGGCCCGGGACAGGGCAATCGGGGAGCTGTTTTTT | CASSLKARDRAIGELFF
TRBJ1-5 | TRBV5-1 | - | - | TGCGCCAGCAGCCCACAGGGAGGCGCGGGGGGCAATCAGCCCCAGCATTTT | CASSPQGGAGGNQPQHF
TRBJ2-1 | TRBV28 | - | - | TGTGCCAGCAGTGCCCCCGGACAGCAACCCCACAATGAGCAGTTCTTC | CASSAPGQQPHNEQFF
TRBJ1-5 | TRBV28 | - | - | TGTGCCAGCAGCCCATGGGAAGGGAGTCCATTGGCTGGGCCCCAGCATTTT | CASSPWEGSPLAGPQHF
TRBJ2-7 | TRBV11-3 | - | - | TGTGCCAGCAGCCTGGGCCGTAACTACGAGCAGTACTTC | CASSLGRNYEQYF
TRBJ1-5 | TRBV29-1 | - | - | TGCAGCGTCCGGACGGGGGGCAATCAGCCCCAGCATTTT | CSVRTGGNQPQHF
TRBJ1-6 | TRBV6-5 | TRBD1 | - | TGTGCCAGCACCTCCGGGACAGGGTTGAATTCACCCCTCCACTTT | CASTSGTGLNSPLHF
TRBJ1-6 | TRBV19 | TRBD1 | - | TGTGCCAGTAGTATAGGAGGACAGGGAGACTCACCCCTCCACTTT | CASSIGGQGDSPLHF
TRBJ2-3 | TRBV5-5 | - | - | TGTGCCAGCAGCACTCCGGACGGGGTTACAGATACGCAGTATTTT | CASSTPDGVTDTQYF